The 12 T cell receptor beta chains below come from one sample, sequenced in a study of lymphopenia after photon versus proton radiotherapy. Clones were read by immunoSEQ multiplex PCR, and TCRdb kept only the in-frame ones, dropping some. The table lists about 160,000 clones, around nine tenths of them singletons. This material consisted of peripheral blood, taken from a patient treated with photon-based radiotherapy. The receptors were sampled from a man between 50 and 59 years old with gastric cancer.

The chain employs TRBV5-4 and TRBJ1-5; TRBD1 is a possible D gene (5 bases). The germline gives CDR1 SGHNT, CDR2 YYREEE (reference sequence). The V end was cut by 4 bases, the J end by 4 bases, with 15 bases between. This CDR3 has 15 amino acids. The DNA for the CDR3 is TGTGCCAGCAGCCAGGACGGACAACTAAATCAGCCCCAGCATTTT. Translating it yields CASSQDGQLNQPQHF.

The chain couples TRBV7-8 to TRBJ1-2, with D perhaps TRBD1 (5 bases). Trimming cost V 5 bases and J 1 base, with 17 bases left between them. This CDR3 is 16 amino acids long. The germline gives CDR1 SGHVS, CDR2 FQNEAQ. In DNA form, the CDR3 reads TGTGCCAGCAGCCCTGGTGGGGGAGATTATAACTATGGCTACACCTTC. It is translated as CASSPGGGDYNYGYTF.

The chain joins TRBV11-2 to TRBJ1-1, with 10 bases identical to TRBD1. Germline assignment: CDR1 SGHAT and CDR2 FQNNGV. J lost 6 bases, V lost 0 bases, and 4 bases had no gene match. The CDR3 runs 15 residues. The CDR3 region is CASSLEATGGSEAFF. The CDR3 nucleotides read TGTGCCAGCAGCTTAGAGGCGACAGGGGGCTCTGAAGCTTTCTTT. The full variable domain, in which reference TRBV11-2 and TRBJ1-1 provide the parts outside the CDR3, is EAGVAQSPRYKIIEKRQSVAFWCNPISGHATLYWYQQILGQGPKLLIQFQNNGVVDDSQLPKDRFSAERLKGVDSTLKIQPAKLEDSAVYLCASSLEATGGSEAFFGQGTRLTVV.

The chain carries TRBV19 and TRBJ2-1; D perhaps matches TRBD2 (6 bases). V dropped 5 bases and J dropped 3 bases, with 11 bases sitting between them. CDR1 and CDR2 from the germline V gene are LNHDA and SQIVND (reference sequence). This CDR3 region has 14 residues. The CDR3 loop is CASSPRDFYNEQFF. The CDR3, as DNA: TGTGCCAGTAGTCCCCGGGACTTCTACAATGAGCAGTTCTTC.

The rearrangement joins TRBV6-5 to TRBJ2-1; 8 bases map to TRBD2. With 6 bases clipped from V and 9 bases from J, the junction kept 4 bases outside the gene matches. This CDR3 is built from 12 residues. From germline, CDR1 is MNHEY and CDR2 SVGAGI. As DNA, the CDR3 is TGTGCCAGCAGGACCCGGGGGGGTGAGCAGTTCTTC. Its protein product is CASRTRGGEQFF.

The chain carries TRBV10-2 and TRBJ1-3; no reliable D call. V shed 4 bases and J shed 9 bases, with 13 bases lying between them. The CDR3 runs to 13 residues. The germline V gene encodes CDR1 WSHSY and CDR2 SAAADI. The CDR3 loop is CASSVEVHSTIYF. The CDR3 region has the DNA TGCGCCAGCAGTGTCGAGGTCCACAGCACCATATATTTT.

V gene TRBV7-8 combines with J gene TRBJ2-7, with 8 positions matching TRBD1. The junction had 8 bases not matched to a gene; V was cut back by 4 bases and J by 6 bases. The CDR3 is made up of 14 amino acids. Per the germline V gene, CDR1 is SGHVS and CDR2 is FQNEAQ. Here the CDR3 DNA reads TGTGCCAGCAGCTCAGGACAGGGAAAGGGCGAGCAGTACTTC. Residues: CASSSGQGKGEQYF.

V gene TRBV18 combines with J gene TRBJ1-2; 9 bases align to TRBD1. Germline V lookup: CDR1 KGHSH, CDR2 LQKENI. J was trimmed by 4 bases and V by 3 bases; bases with no gene match: 6. This CDR3 region has 15 residues. CDR3 nucleotide sequence: TGTGCCAGCTCACCGCCCGGGACAGGGCTCTATGGCTACACCTTC. Protein sequence: CASSPPGTGLYGYTF.

The gene calls are TRBV15 and TRBJ2-3, with 7 bases lining up with TRBD1. There are 12 residues in the CDR3. After removal of 0 bases from V and 10 bases from J, the junction contained 1 base not matched to a gene. Germline V gene lookup returns CDR1 LNHNV and CDR2 YYDKDF (reference sequence). CDR3 sequence reads: CATSREQGSQYF. In DNA form, the CDR3 reads TGTGCCACCAGCAGAGAACAGGGGTCGCAGTATTTT.

This clone was recorded a few times. The chain has TRBV5-1 and TRBJ1-2; possible D gene TRBD1, 6 bases. Per the germline V gene, CDR1 is SGHRS and CDR2 is YFSETQ. The CDR3 consists of 14 residues. Between the trimmed V and J ends, which lost 3 bases and 6 bases, there was a span of 15 bases. The CDR3 here is CASSSQGKVDGYTF. The CDR3 DNA reads TGCGCCAGCAGCTCCCAGGGGAAGGTTGATGGCTACACCTTC.

The gene calls are TRBV28 and TRBJ1-2, with TRBD1 identical over 11 bases. The CDR3 spans 17 residues. V dropped 4 bases and J dropped 7; count of bases not matched to a gene: 14. Germline-derived CDR1 and CDR2 are MDHEN and SYDVKM. The CDR3 nucleotides are TGTGCCAGCAGTTCCCTTGGGCGGGGACAGGGGGACTTTGGCTACACCTTC. As protein: CASSSLGRGQGDFGYTF.

This chain uses TRBV4-1 with TRBJ2-7, with 10 bases lining up with TRBD2. J lost 2 bases, V lost 0 bases, and 4 bases had no gene match. CDR1 and CDR2 (germline): MGHRA, YSYEKL. The CDR3 has 16 residues. As DNA, the CDR3 is TGCGCCAGCAGCCAAGATAGCGGACTAGCGGCCTACGAGCAGTACTTC. This gives the protein CASSQDSGLAAYEQYF.